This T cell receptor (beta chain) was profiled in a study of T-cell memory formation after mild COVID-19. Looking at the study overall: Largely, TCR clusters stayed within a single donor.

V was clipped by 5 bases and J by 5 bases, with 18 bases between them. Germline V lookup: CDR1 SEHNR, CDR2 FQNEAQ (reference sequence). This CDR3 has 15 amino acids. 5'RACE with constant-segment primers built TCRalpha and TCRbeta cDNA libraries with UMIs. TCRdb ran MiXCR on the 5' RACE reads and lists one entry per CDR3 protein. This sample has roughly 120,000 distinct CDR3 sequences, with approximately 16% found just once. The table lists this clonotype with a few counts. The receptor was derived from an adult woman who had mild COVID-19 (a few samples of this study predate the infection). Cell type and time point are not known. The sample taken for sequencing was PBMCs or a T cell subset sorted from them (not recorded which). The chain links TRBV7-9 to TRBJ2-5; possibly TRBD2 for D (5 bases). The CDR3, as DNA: TGTGCCAGCAGCAACGTCCCGGGGTCCCGGGAGACCCAGTACTTC. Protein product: CASSNVPGSRETQYF.